This section outlines one TCR beta chain sequence together with its context. As yet, its antigen is unknown. This PCR relied on a set of 60 Vbeta primers and 13 Jbeta primers. Assay: immunoSEQ multiplex PCR; the TCRdb copy retains only in-frame clones and omits some. This table holds 90,000 to 100,000 clones, approximately 80% found once. This specimen comes from a study of cytomegalovirus exposure and HLA in healthy donors. General study results and limits: The study labeled 150 to 200 TCR beta chains cytomegalovirus-associated.

This CDR3 region has 13 residues. V lost 1 base to trimming and J lost 5 bases, with 8 bases between them. Germline CDR1 is MNHEY and CDR2 is SVGAGI. The receptor was isolated from a man between 18 and 35 years old in good health and CMV-seronegative. The sample was PBMCs. The chain recombines TRBV6-5 with TRBJ1-1; weak D call: TRBD1 (5 bases). The CDR3 reads CASSYLGLTEAFF. The DNA for the CDR3 is TGTGCCAGCAGTTACTTGGGACTGACTGAAGCTTTCTTT.